The 26 T cell receptor beta chains given below trace back to one sample, sequenced in a study of T cell repertoires in cytomegalovirus infection. These receptors' targets are unknown. TCRdb reprocessed the reads with MiXCR, giving one entry per CDR3 protein. The sample lists 900,000 to 950,000 distinct CDR3 sequences, approximately 31% occurring once. The sample consisted of cultured CD8+ T cells from PBMCs, taken from culture after CMV antigen stimulation. All receptors derive from a human donor in good health (CMV status not recorded). Some clones in this sample may be carry-over from other donors' samples.

The chain couples TRBV18 to TRBJ2-3; 7 positions match TRBD1. The CDR3 is 14 amino acids. Germline lookup yields CDR1 KGHSH and CDR2 LQKENI. With 2 bases clipped from V and 3 bases from J, the junction kept 2 bases outside the gene matches. The CDR3 sequence: CASSPDRVTDTQYF. CDR3 DNA: TGTGCCAGCTCACCAGACAGGGTAACAGATACGCAGTATTTT. Full variable domain (missing parts from reference TRBV18 and TRBJ2-3): NAGVMQNPRHLVRRRGQEARLRCSPMKGHSHVYWYRQLPEEGLKFMVYLQKENIIDESGMPKERFSAEFPKEGPSILRIQQVVRGDSAAYFCASSPDRVTDTQYFGPGTRLTVL.

The chain couples TRBV6-5 to TRBJ2-7, with 10 bases aligning to TRBD2. The CDR3 covers 18 residues. CDR1 is MNHEY, CDR2 SVGAGI, per germline. V lost 0 bases, J lost 0 bases, and 8 bases stayed unmatched. CDR3 in amino acids: CASSYSRTSGPSSYEQYV. For the CDR3, the DNA is TGTGCCAGCAGTTACTCCCGGACTAGCGGACCGAGCTCCTACGAGCAGTACGTC.

J is TRBJ2-5 and V is TRBV7-9; no clear D gene. CDR3 size: 15 residues. Germline lookup yields CDR1 SEHNR and CDR2 FQNEAQ (reference sequence). V lost 4 bases to trimming and J lost 3 bases, with 15 bases between them. CDR3 in DNA: TGTGCCAGCAGCTCCCCGCGAGCGACAAAAGAGACCCAGTACTTC. This codes for CASSSPRATKETQYF.

The rearrangement links TRBV29-1 to TRBJ1-2; TRBD1 matches 9 bases. V gave up 7 bases and J gave up 5 bases; unmatched junction bases: 5. There are 12 residues in the CDR3. Germline CDR1 SQVTM, CDR2 ANQGSEA. CDR3 DNA sequence: TGCAGCGGAGGACAGGGGCTTTATGGCTACACCTTC. Translated: CSGGQGLYGYTF. Drawing the rest from reference TRBV29-1 and TRBJ1-2, the complete variable domain is SAVISQKPSRDICQRGTSLTIQCQVDSQVTMMFWYRQQPGQSLTLIATANQGSEATYESGFVIDKFPISRPNLTFSTLTVSNMSPEDSSIYLCSGGQGLYGYTFGSGTRLTVV.

In this sample, this clonotype turned up once. The chain is built from TRBV6-5 and TRBJ2-5; D ambiguous. The CDR3 runs to 15 residues. V lost 8 bases to trimming and J lost 1 base, with 17 bases between them. The germline V gene has CDR1 MNHEY and CDR2 SVGAGI. The CDR3 coding sequence is TGTGCCAGCGGCTTCGATTCGACGGCCCAAGAGACCCAGTACTTC. It codes for CASGFDSTAQETQYF.

This clonotype was seen more than once but under ten times. The gene calls are TRBV5-5 and TRBJ1-5; TRBD1 is a possible D gene (5 bases). Per germline, CDR1 SGHKS and CDR2 YYEKEE (reference sequence). V shed 4 bases and J shed 4 bases, with 15 bases lying between them. This CDR3 has 15 residues. In nucleotides, the CDR3 is TGTGCCAGCAGCCCCCAGGGAGGGCTTAATCAGCCCCAGCATTTT. Translating it yields CASSPQGGLNQPQHF.

About this clonotype: The junction departs from the called germline gene at one end, perhaps through a read error. The chain carries TRBV7-9 and TRBJ2-7, with D possibly being TRBD1 or TRBD2 (6 bases each). This CDR3 contains 14 residues. CDR1 is SEHNR, CDR2 FQNEAQ, per germline (reference sequence). CDR3 protein: CAGSPAFRGHEQYF. CDR3 in DNA: TGTGCCGGCAGCCCGGCCTTCCGGGGGCACGAGCAGTACTTC.

The gene calls are TRBV7-9 and TRBJ2-2; 15 nucleotides match TRBD2. V was clipped by 5 bases and J by 6 bases; unmatched bases: 10. There are 18 residues in the CDR3. CDR1 and CDR2 from the germline V gene are SEHNR and FQNEAQ (reference sequence). This chain's CDR3 is CASSLMRTSGGAPGELFF. The CDR3 DNA follows: TGTGCCAGCAGCCTTATGCGGACTAGCGGGGGGGCCCCCGGGGAGCTGTTTTTT.

The J gene is TRBJ1-2, the V gene TRBV24-1; no definite D call. The CDR3 totals 17 residues. CDR1 and CDR2 from the germline V gene are KGHDR and SFDVKD. Trimming took 3 bases from V and 4 from J, leaving 20 bases between them. This CDR3 is CATSDAGRREESYGYTF. CDR3 DNA sequence: TGTGCCACCAGTGATGCGGGTCGGCGAGAGGAGAGCTATGGCTACACCTTC.

In its sample, this clonotype was seen once. The chain combines TRBV2 with TRBJ2-7; D not certain. V lost 7 bases and J 4 bases, leaving 20 bases between the germline ends. Per the germline V gene, CDR1 is SNHLY and CDR2 is FYNNEI. CDR3 size: 15 residues. The DNA of the CDR3 is TGTGCCAGCAATATGACACCTTCTCCATTTTACGAGCAGTACGTC. It translates to CASNMTPSPFYEQYV.

This clonotype was observed a handful of times. The chain carries TRBV7-6 and TRBJ2-7; possible D gene TRBD2, 6 bases. The CDR3 covers 13 residues. From germline, CDR1 is SGHVS and CDR2 FNYEAQ. V lost 4 bases, J lost 4 bases, and 11 bases lay in between. CDR3: CASSSGAGYEQYV. In DNA form, the CDR3 reads TGTGCCAGCAGCTCTGGCGCGGGGTACGAGCAGTACGTC.

The chain is built from TRBV24-1 and TRBJ2-2; a possible D gene is TRBD2 (6 bases). The CDR3 consists of 15 residues. The V and J ends lost 9 bases and 2 bases respectively, with 15 bases between them. Germline-derived CDR1 and CDR2 are KGHDR and SFDVKD. The CDR3 loop is CATAPVGGNTGELFF. The CDR3 DNA sequence: TGTGCCACCGCCCCCGTGGGGGGAAACACCGGGGAGCTGTTTTTT.

This clonotype was seen more than once but under ten times. The J gene is TRBJ2-1, the V gene TRBV7-8; D gene uncertain. This CDR3 is built from 12 residues. V lost 7 bases, J lost 5 bases, and 9 bases lay in between. CDR1 and CDR2 (germline): SGHVS, FQNEAQ. The CDR3 DNA is TGTGCCAGCAATCATCACGACAATGAGCAGTTCTTC. Translation gives CASNHHDNEQFF.

This clonotype came up a few times. The genes are TRBV6-1 and TRBJ2-3; perhaps TRBD1 as D (6 bases). V gave up 4 bases and J gave up 1 base, with 15 bases separating them. The CDR3 runs 16 residues. The V gene's germline CDR1 is MNHNS and CDR2 SASEGT. The CDR3 DNA reads TGTGCCAGCAGTGCCCCAGGGGCTGAGGGCACAGATACGCAGTATTTT. Its translation: CASSAPGAEGTDTQYF.

There are a few counts of this clonotype. The V and J genes are TRBV10-3 and TRBJ2-7, with D possibly matching TRBD2 (7 bases). Germline V gene data show CDR1 as ENHRY and CDR2 as SYGVKD. V lost 8 bases and J 7 bases, leaving 18 bases between the germline ends. The CDR3 length is 13 residues. CDR3: CAIQPGGRGEQYF. As DNA, the CDR3 is TGTGCCATCCAGCCCGGGGGGCGGGGGGAGCAGTACTTC.

This clonotype was counted many times. V usage is TRBV12-3 or TRBV12-4 and J usage is TRBJ2-5; TRBD2 agrees at 14 bases. V lost 5 bases and J lost 5; bases outside the gene matches: 4. This CDR3 spans 15 amino acids. The CDR3 protein is CASSPGTSGGETQYF. CDR3 DNA: TGTGCCAGCAGTCCCGGGACTAGCGGGGGCGAGACCCAGTACTTC.

This clonotype was seen more than once but under ten times. This chain joins TRBV7-9 and TRBJ2-5; 11 nucleotides line up with TRBD1. The CDR3 is made up of 15 amino acids. The junction had 9 bases not matched to a gene; V was cut back by 6 bases and J by 6 bases. Germline V gene lookup returns CDR1 SEHNR and CDR2 FQNEAQ (reference sequence). The CDR3 DNA is TGTGCCAGCAGAAACGGACAGGGGGCTGAAAAGACCCAGTACTTC. It codes for CASRNGQGAEKTQYF.

In this sample, this clonotype turned up a few times. The chain employs TRBV6-1 and TRBJ2-7, with 7 bases aligning to TRBD1. The V gene's germline CDR1 is MNHNS and CDR2 SASEGT. This CDR3 is built from 14 residues. With 1 base clipped from V and 3 bases from J, the junction kept 3 bases outside the gene matches. The CDR3 DNA is TGTGCCAGCAGTGAAGGGGACAGAGGCTACGAGCAGTACTTC. Translation: CASSEGDRGYEQYF.

This clonotype was observed a few times. The chain links TRBV6-2 or TRBV6-3 to TRBJ1-1, with D uncertain. The CDR3 totals 15 residues. CDR1 MNHEY and CDR2 SVGEGT come from the germline V gene. V lost 2 bases to trimming and J lost 5 bases, with 15 bases between them. Here the CDR3 DNA reads TGTGCCAGCAGTTACGCGAGGGCAGGAGGGACTGAAGCTTTCTTT. Its protein product is CASSYARAGGTEAFF.

This clonotype has a handful of counts. V usage is TRBV11-1 and J usage is TRBJ2-1, with a weak D call TRBD2 (6 bases). Germline V CDR1 and CDR2: SGHAT, FQDESV (reference sequence). V lost 3 bases, J lost 2 bases, and 14 bases lay in between. The CDR3 has 16 amino acids. CDR3 protein: CASSLRDVGAYNEQFF. CDR3 nucleotides: TGTGCCAGCAGCTTGCGGGATGTAGGGGCCTACAATGAGCAGTTCTTC.

This clonotype was counted ten times or more. The V gene is TRBV7-3, the J gene TRBJ1-1; D call uncertain. This CDR3 contains 13 residues. Per the germline V gene, CDR1 is SGHTA and CDR2 is FQGTGA. V was trimmed by 3 bases and J by 0 bases, leaving 5 bases between them. The CDR3 DNA reads as TGTGCCAGCAGCTTTCAGGTGAACACTGAAGCTTTCTTT. As protein: CASSFQVNTEAFF. Filled out from reference TRBV7-3 and TRBJ1-1, the complete variable domain reads GAGVSQTPSNKVTEKGKYVELRCDPISGHTALYWYRQSLGQGPEFLIYFQGTGAADDSGLPNDRFFAVRPEGSVSTLKIQRTERGDSAVYLCASSFQVNTEAFFGQGTRLTVV.

The chain is built from TRBV4-1 and TRBJ2-7; D is unresolved. Germline CDR1 and CDR2: MGHRA and YSYEKL. The CDR3 is 14 amino acids. Trimming cost V 1 base and J 3 bases, with 10 bases left between them. CDR3 protein: CASSQGLGNYEQYF. CDR3 in DNA: TGCGCCAGCAGCCAAGGATTGGGAAACTACGAGCAGTACTTC.

This chain connects TRBV20-1 to TRBJ2-5; D may be TRBD2 (5 bases). V lost 1 base and J 1 base, leaving 13 bases between the germline ends. The CDR3 sequence is 15 residues long. From germline, CDR1 is DFQATT and CDR2 SNEGSKA (reference sequence). This CDR3 reads CSARGRDYLQETQYF. The CDR3 DNA is TGCAGTGCTAGAGGGAGAGACTACCTCCAAGAGACCCAGTACTTC.

This clonotype was found a few times. V is TRBV3-1 and J is TRBJ2-1, with no clear D. The germline V gene encodes CDR1 LGHDT and CDR2 YNNKEL (reference sequence). This CDR3 region has 12 residues. V was trimmed by 8 bases and J by 13 bases, leaving 18 bases between them. CDR3 in DNA: TGTGCCAGCCACGACCAATCACAAAGACAGTTCTTC. This codes for CASHDQSQRQFF.

This clonotype was recorded only once. The genes are TRBV27 and TRBJ1-6; D possibly corresponds to TRBD1 (6 bases). Trimming left V 4 bases short and J 5 bases short, with 6 bases between. The CDR3 consists of 13 residues. Per germline, CDR1 MNHEY and CDR2 SMNVEV (reference sequence). The CDR3 sequence is CASSWDNNSPLHF. Written as DNA, the CDR3 is TGTGCCAGCAGTTGGGACAATAATTCACCCCTCCACTTT.

This chain connects TRBV6-5 to TRBJ1-1; D not resolved. Germline V CDR1 and CDR2: MNHEY, SVGAGI. The CDR3 runs to 15 residues. The V gene lost 0 bases and the J gene lost 4 bases, with 12 bases spanning the gap. CDR3 loop: CASSYSPPGSTEAFF. CDR3 bases: TGTGCCAGCAGTTACTCCCCCCCGGGGAGCACTGAAGCTTTCTTT.